This T cell receptor (beta chain) was recovered during a study of blood T cell repertoires in COVID-19. Study-level information: There were acute and convalescent COVID-19 samples, and they came from the United States, Italy and Spain. PBMCs, B-cell-depleted T cells, or T cells were the source of the cDNA or gDNA that made up the material.

Germline assignment: CDR1 LNHDA and CDR2 SQIVND (reference sequence). J lost 3 bases, V lost 5 bases, and 16 bases had no gene match. The CDR3 loop spans 18 amino acids. Authors' methods: For nucleated cells, counts were estimated from reference gene primer amplification. The protocol was immunoSEQ multiplex PCR, while the TCRdb copy is restricted to in-frame clones and leaves out a portion. V, J and clone size derive from that table, while D and trimming were established from the DNA sequence. The sample lists some 52,000 clones; around 84% were seen once. The V and J genes are TRBV19 and TRBJ1-2; 9 positions match TRBD1. Sequenced: peripheral blood. This receptor was taken from a man aged 50-60 years with acute or convalescent COVID-19. The CDR3 DNA is TGTGCCAGTAGTGCGAAGGGGACAGGGACACTCTACGACTATGGCTACACCTTC. It yields the protein CASSAKGTGTLYDYGYTF.